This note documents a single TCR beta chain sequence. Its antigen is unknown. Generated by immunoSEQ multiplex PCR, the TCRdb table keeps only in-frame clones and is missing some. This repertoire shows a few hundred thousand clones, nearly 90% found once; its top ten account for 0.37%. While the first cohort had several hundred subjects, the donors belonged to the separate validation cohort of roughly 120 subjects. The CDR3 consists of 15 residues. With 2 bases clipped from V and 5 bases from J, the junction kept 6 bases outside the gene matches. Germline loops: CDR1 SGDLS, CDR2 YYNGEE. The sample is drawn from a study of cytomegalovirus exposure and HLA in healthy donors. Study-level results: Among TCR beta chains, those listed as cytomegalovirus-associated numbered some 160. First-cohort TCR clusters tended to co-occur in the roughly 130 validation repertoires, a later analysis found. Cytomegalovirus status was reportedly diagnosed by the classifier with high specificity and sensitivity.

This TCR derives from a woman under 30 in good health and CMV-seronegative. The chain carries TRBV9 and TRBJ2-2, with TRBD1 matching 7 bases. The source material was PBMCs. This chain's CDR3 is CASSVDPRGTGELFF. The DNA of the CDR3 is TGTGCCAGCAGCGTCGACCCCAGGGGGACCGGGGAGCTGTTTTTT. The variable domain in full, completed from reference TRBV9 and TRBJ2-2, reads DSGVTQTPKHLITATGQRVTLRCSPRSGDLSVYWYQQSLDQGLQFLIQYYNGEERAKGNILERFSAQQFPDLHSELNLSSLELGDSALYFCASSVDPRGTGELFFGEGSRLTVL.